This T cell receptor (beta chain) was sequenced in a study of T cells after posttransplantation cyclophosphamide. The study's findings and limits: Recipient CMV seropositivity and CMV reactivation strongly tracked TRB clonality. TRB overlap between skin or GI tissue T cells and blood was limited. Later post-transplant blood repertoires were often dominated by donor CD8+ memory clones.

The naive gate required viable CD3+CD4+ or CD3+CD8+ cells with CCR7+CD45RA+CD45RO-CD95-CD27+CD28+ phenotype. CDR3 length: 17 amino acids. V shed 0 bases, J shed 3 bases, and the junction held 8 bases outside the gene matches. CDR1 and CDR2 from the germline V gene are LGHNA and YNFKEQ. As for this clone: Its antigen is not identified.

Produced via immunoSEQ multiplex PCR; TCRdb's table is partial and in-frame only. This table has fewer than 40,000 clones, 75% to 95% appearing once. The receptor comes from an older woman in good health, CMV-negative, and a related stem cell transplant donor. The material sequenced was naive CD4+ T cells sorted from PBMCs. J is TRBJ1-2 and V is TRBV4-2, with 9 bases identical to TRBD1. The CDR3 bases are TGTGCCAGCAGCCAAGAACAGGGGGCGGTATCTCACTATGGCTACACCTTC. It codes for CASSQEQGAVSHYGYTF.